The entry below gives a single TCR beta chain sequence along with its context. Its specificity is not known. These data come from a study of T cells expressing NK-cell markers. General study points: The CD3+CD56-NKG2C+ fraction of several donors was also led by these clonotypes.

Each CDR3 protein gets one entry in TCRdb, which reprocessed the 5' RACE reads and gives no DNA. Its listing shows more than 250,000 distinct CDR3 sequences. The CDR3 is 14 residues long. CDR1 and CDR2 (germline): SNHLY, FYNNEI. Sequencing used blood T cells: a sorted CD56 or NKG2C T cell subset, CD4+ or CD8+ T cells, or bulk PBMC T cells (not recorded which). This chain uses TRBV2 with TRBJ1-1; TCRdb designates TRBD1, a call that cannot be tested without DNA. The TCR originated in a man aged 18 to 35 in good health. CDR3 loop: CASSLQGAITEAFF.